Listed below are T cell receptor beta chains from one sample, sequenced in a study of T-cell memory formation after mild COVID-19. TCRdb re-called the 5' RACE reads with MiXCR, one entry per CDR3 protein. The sample records around 310,000 distinct CDR3 sequences, around a fifth being singletons. Sequences were obtained from PBMCs or a T cell subset sorted from them (not recorded which). The source is a man aged 18 to 30 who had mild COVID-19 (a few samples of this study predate the infection). Cell type and time point are not known. Both conserved end residues are part of each CDR3. The D gene is left open where the match is weak. Size is omitted from some rows. Given values are once, few, many or a class for expanded clones.

j_gene,v_gene,abundance,len,d_gene,CDR3nt,CDR3aa
TRBJ1-1,TRBV25-1,few,13,.,TGTGCCAGCAGTGAAGAAATGAACACTGAAGCTTTCTTT,CASSEEMNTEAFF
TRBJ1-5,TRBV5-5,.,13,.,TGTGCCAGCAGTGCCACGGGGGTCCAGCCCCAGCATTTT,CASSATGVQPQHF
TRBJ2-1,TRBV20-1,.,14,.,TGCAGTGCGAAGCAGGCGCCTGGCTACAATGAGCAGTTCTTC,CSAKQAPGYNEQFF
TRBJ1-1,TRBV7-2,many,13,.,TGTGCCAGCAGCTCCAGGTGGGACACTGAAGCTTTCTTT,CASSSRWDTEAFF
TRBJ2-1,TRBV7-8,few,13,.,TGTGCCAGCAGCTTACCCCGGGATGATGAGCAGTTCTTC,CASSLPRDDEQFF
TRBJ1-1,TRBV12-3/TRBV12-4,.,15,TRBD1,TGTGCCAGCAGTTCACAGGGACAGAAGAACACTGAAGCTTTCTTT,CASSSQGQKNTEAFF
TRBJ1-3,TRBV7-9,few,16,.,TGTGCCAGCAGCACCGGGTCCGCTTGGTCCGGAAACACCATATATTTT,CASSTGSAWSGNTIYF
TRBJ2-1,TRBV6-5,.,14,.,TGTGCCAGCAGACCGGGGCTCTCCTACAATGAGCAGTTCTTC,CASRPGLSYNEQFF
TRBJ2-2,TRBV7-8,.,14,.,TGTGCCAGCAGCCTCCGGTCCAGCTCCGGGGAGCTGTTTTTT,CASSLRSSSGELFF
TRBJ1-2,TRBV7-2,few,15,.,TGTGCCAGCAGCTTAGGGTACAGGGTAAACTATGGCTACACCTTC,CASSLGYRVNYGYTF
TRBJ1-3,TRBV7-2,.,16,.,TGTGCCAGCAGCTTATCTGGGGCAGGAGCTGGAAACACCATATATTTT,CASSLSGAGAGNTIYF
TRBJ1-5,TRBV5-6,.,13,.,TGTGCCAGCAGCGTAGGACAATCACAGCCCCAGCATTTT,CASSVGQSQPQHF
TRBJ1-1,TRBV4-3,.,14,.,TGCGCCAGCAGCCAAGAGGTAGAGAACACTGAAGCTTTCTTT,CASSQEVENTEAFF